These 30 T cell receptor beta chains came from one sample sequenced in a study of T cells expressing NK-cell markers. TCRdb reprocessed the 5' RACE reads; each CDR3 protein has one entry and no DNA is given. This sample carries 440,000 or so distinct CDR3 sequences, with 7.3% going to the ten biggest clones. The sample taken for sequencing was blood T cells: a sorted CD56 or NKG2C T cell subset, CD4+ or CD8+ T cells, or bulk PBMC T cells (not recorded which). These receptors were obtained from a woman between 18 and 69 years old in good health.

V usage is TRBV7-2 and J usage is TRBJ2-3; the TRBD1 assignment by TCRdb is unverifiable without DNA. The CDR3 is made up of 14 amino acids. Germline-derived CDR1 and CDR2 are SGHTA and FQGNSA. This CDR3 reads CASTLRGSTDTQYF.

CDR3 residues: CASSLEGHRLEAFF. The rearrangement uses TRBV3-1 and TRBJ1-1. The CDR3 runs to 14 residues. Per the germline V gene, CDR1 is LGHDT and CDR2 is YNNKEL (reference sequence).

V is TRBV14 and J is TRBJ2-1; the TRBD1 assignment by TCRdb is unverifiable without DNA. The germline V gene has CDR1 SGHDN and CDR2 FVKESK. The CDR3 consists of 16 residues. CDR3 residues: CASTDSALTPYNEQFF.

The chain employs TRBV28 and TRBJ2-1; no DNA is available, so the TRBD2 call from TCRdb remains unchecked. Per germline, CDR1 MDHEN and CDR2 SYDVKM. This CDR3 contains 21 residues. CDR3 sequence reads: CASNPIRRASGDRLSHNEQFF.

This chain links TRBV5-1 with TRBJ2-3. Germline V gene sequence: CDR1 SGHRS, CDR2 YFSETQ. This CDR3 has 14 amino acids. The CDR3: CASSLFGTILEQYF.

V usage is TRBV10-3 and J usage is TRBJ2-5; TCRdb designates TRBD2, a call that cannot be tested without DNA. Germline V gene sequence: CDR1 ENHRY, CDR2 SYGVKD. The CDR3 extends over 12 amino acids. The CDR3 is CANASGGQTQYF.

The CDR3 spells CASSITGGRQPQHF. V is TRBV12-3 or TRBV12-4 and J is TRBJ1-5; the TRBD1 assignment by TCRdb is unverifiable without DNA. CDR3 length: 14 amino acids.

This chain joins TRBV27 and TRBJ1-1. CDR3 length: 15 residues. Germline V gives CDR1 MNHEY, CDR2 SMNVEV (reference sequence). CDR3 amino acids: CASSLQTRMNTEAFF.

The chain has TRBV5-1 and TRBJ1-3; TCRdb proposes TRBD1, but this gene call is untestable without DNA. This CDR3 comprises 16 residues. Germline V gene lookup returns CDR1 SGHRS and CDR2 YFSETQ. CDR3 sequence: CASRTGTGASGNTIYF.

The chain couples TRBV5-1 to TRBJ2-5; the TCRdb call, TRBD2, lacks DNA for checking. This CDR3 region has 15 residues. CDR1 is SGHRS and CDR2 is YFSETQ in the germline V gene. The CDR3 sequence: CASSSDPSLGETQYF.

This rearrangement joins TRBV29-1 to TRBJ2-7; TCRdb returns TRBD1, unconfirmable since there is no DNA. Germline lookup yields CDR1 SQVTM and CDR2 ANQGSEA. The CDR3 has 14 residues. CDR3: CSAIGSGKAYEQYF.

The chain has TRBV14 and TRBJ2-7. Per the germline V gene, CDR1 is SGHDN and CDR2 is FVKESK. CDR3 length: 13 residues. CDR3 loop: CASSQQGPYEQYF. The whole variable domain, filled in from reference TRBV14 and TRBJ2-7, reads EAGVTQFPSHSVIEKGQTVTLRCDPISGHDNLYWYRRVMGKEIKFLLHFVKESKQDESGMPNNRFLAERTGGTYSTLKVQPAELEDSGVYFCASSQQGPYEQYFGPGTRLTVT.

The rearrangement uses TRBV20-1 and TRBJ2-1; TCRdb selects TRBD2, and the lack of DNA leaves this call unchecked. This CDR3 is 15 amino acids long. Per the germline V gene, CDR1 is DFQATT and CDR2 is SNEGSKA (reference sequence). The chain's CDR3 is CSARTSGISYNEQFF.

The chain carries TRBV7-9 and TRBJ1-1; TCRdb outputs TRBD1, but without DNA this stays unchecked. The CDR3 consists of 15 residues. CDR1 SEHNR and CDR2 FQNEAQ come from the germline V gene (reference sequence). The CDR3 is CASSVQDRVSTEAFF. Drawing the rest from reference TRBV7-9 and TRBJ1-1, the complete variable domain is DTGVSQNPRHKITKRGQNVTFRCDPISEHNRLYWYRQTLGQGPEFLTYFQNEAQLEKSRLLSDRFSAERPKGSFSTLEIQRTEQGDSAMYLCASSVQDRVSTEAFFGQGTRLTVV.

The rearrangement joins TRBV29-1 to TRBJ2-5. The CDR3 is 12 amino acids. The germline gives CDR1 SQVTM, CDR2 ANQGSEA. CDR3 protein: CSVEAGQETQYF. Drawing the rest from reference TRBV29-1 and TRBJ2-5, the complete variable domain is SAVISQKPSRDICQRGTSLTIQCQVDSQVTMMFWYRQQPGQSLTLIATANQGSEATYESGFVIDKFPISRPNLTFSTLTVSNMSPEDSSIYLCSVEAGQETQYFGPGTRLLVL.

This sequence joins TRBV29-1 and TRBJ1-3. Germline-derived CDR1 and CDR2 are SQVTM and ANQGSEA. There are 12 residues in the CDR3. CDR3: CSGGPIGNTIYF.

The CDR3 loop reads CASSLGSGSQYF. The genes are TRBV4-3 and TRBJ2-5. The CDR3 has 12 amino acids. Germline assignment: CDR1 LGHNA and CDR2 YSLEER.

The gene calls are TRBV20-1 and TRBJ2-3; without DNA, the TCRdb call of TRBD1 cannot be checked. The germline CDR1 and CDR2 sequences are DFQATT and SNEGSKA (reference sequence). This CDR3 region has 16 residues. This CDR3 is CSAREWTPVVVDTQYF.

The chain combines TRBV11-3 with TRBJ2-7. Germline V gives CDR1 SGHNT, CDR2 YENEEA. CDR3 length equals 13 residues. CDR3 region: CASSFQPGDEQYF. Together with reference TRBV11-3 and TRBJ2-7, the CDR3 gives the full variable domain: EAGVVQSPRYKIIEKKQPVAFWCNPISGHNTLYWYLQNLGQGPELLIRYENEEAVDDSQLPKDRFSAERLKGVDSTLKIQPAELGDSAVYLCASSFQPGDEQYFGPGTRLTVT.

V gene TRBV11-2 combines with J gene TRBJ2-7. The germline gives CDR1 SGHAT, CDR2 FQNNGV. This CDR3 contains 16 residues. The CDR3 reads CASSLGEAGLRAEQYF.

The chain combines TRBV4-3 with TRBJ1-1; TCRdb returns TRBD1, unconfirmable since there is no DNA. Germline V gene data show CDR1 as LGHNA and CDR2 as YSLEER. The length of the CDR3 is 14 residues. The CDR3 here is CASSQDGTGTEAFF.

The chain carries TRBV12-3 or TRBV12-4 and TRBJ2-1. The CDR3 extends over 13 amino acids. CDR3 loop: CASSLSSDNEQFF.

The chain employs TRBV9 and TRBJ1-1. Germline CDR1 is SGDLS and CDR2 is YYNGEE. This CDR3 region has 13 residues. CDR3 protein: CASSASLGKEAFF.

The rearrangement uses TRBV6-2 or TRBV6-3 and TRBJ2-2. The CDR3 is 18 residues long. Germline CDR1 and CDR2: MNHEY and SVGEGT. The CDR3 sequence: CASSYTGWFISNTGELFF.

The genes are TRBV12-3 or TRBV12-4 and TRBJ2-5; TCRdb gives TRBD2 as the D gene, but with no DNA this cannot be confirmed. The CDR3 consists of 13 residues. This CDR3 reads CASSPTSEKTQYF.

The gene calls are TRBV9 and TRBJ2-7; with no DNA, the TCRdb D assignment of TRBD2 cannot be verified. This CDR3 has 15 amino acids. Germline lookup yields CDR1 SGDLS and CDR2 YYNGEE. CDR3 sequence reads: CASSVSGSTTYEQYF.

This chain links TRBV6-1 with TRBJ2-5; the TCRdb call, TRBD2, lacks DNA for checking. Germline lookup yields CDR1 MNHNS and CDR2 SASEGT. This CDR3 contains 14 residues. The CDR3: CATVRLAGEETQYF.

This sequence joins TRBV10-2 and TRBJ2-1; TCRdb names TRBD2, which stays unverified in the absence of DNA. The length of the CDR3 is 15 residues. CDR1 and CDR2 from the germline V gene are WSHSY and SAAADI. CDR3 region: CASRVSGSGGGEQFF.

The J gene is TRBJ2-1, the V gene TRBV5-5. Per germline, CDR1 SGHKS and CDR2 YYEKEE (reference sequence). This CDR3 region has 15 residues. CDR3 region: CASSADNVRANEQFF.

The chain is built from TRBV20-1 and TRBJ1-1; TCRdb gives TRBD1 as the D gene, but with no DNA this cannot be confirmed. CDR3 size: 17 residues. Per the germline V gene, CDR1 is DFQATT and CDR2 is SNEGSKA (reference sequence). The CDR3 loop is CSASIFQGASLWTEAFF.